This T cell receptor beta chain is from a study of cytomegalovirus exposure and HLA in healthy donors. Points from the study as a whole: In a later analysis, HLA-associated beta chains showed higher expansion and lower generation probabilities than comparable chains. V- and J-gene trimming in TCR beta was tied to a missense DCLRE1C variant by an analysis performed later. Many donors shared some public TCRs, even though most TCR sequences were rare.

A note on this clone: Its antigen is unidentified.

This CDR3 has 14 residues. Germline V lookup: CDR1 SEHNR, CDR2 FQNEAQ (reference sequence). Losses at the gene ends were 3 bases for V and 0 bases for J; bases not matched to a gene: 1. PCR was performed using 60 Vbeta and 13 Jbeta primers. As processed by the authors: Later reanalysis found 75 million to 95 million unique TCR beta chains, around 10 million of them shared. TCRdb keeps only in-frame clones here, not all; method: immunoSEQ multiplex PCR. Clone size and V and J calls were adopted from that table, with D and trimming inferred from the DNA. Recorded for this sample: tens of thousands of clones.

The chain carries TRBV7-9 and TRBJ1-1, with 7 bases aligning to TRBD1. The TCR sequence derives from a man younger than 35 in good health and CMV-seropositive. Sequenced sample: PBMCs. CDR3 sequence (DNA): TGTGCCAGCAGCTTGGGACAGATGAACACTGAAGCTTTCTTT. Its protein is CASSLGQMNTEAFF.